Reported below is one T cell receptor (beta chain). This sample is drawn from a study of blood T cell repertoires in COVID-19. The CDR3 contains 16 residues. Trimming cost V 2 bases and J 2 bases, with 11 bases left between them. The germline CDR1 and CDR2 sequences are SGDLS and YYNGEE. Sequencing used immunoSEQ multiplex PCR; TCRdb keeps in-frame clones, though not all of them. The repertoire has approximately 130,000 clones, around 87% of them found once; the top ten carry 2% to 2.5%. The chain carries TRBV9 and TRBJ2-6; perhaps TRBD1 as D (6 bases). Specimen: peripheral blood. The sequence was obtained from a man in his fifties or sixties with active COVID-19. CDR3 sequence reads: CASSVGAGAGANVLTF. The CDR3, as DNA: TGTGCCAGCAGCGTCGGGGCAGGGGCTGGGGCCAACGTCCTGACTTTC.